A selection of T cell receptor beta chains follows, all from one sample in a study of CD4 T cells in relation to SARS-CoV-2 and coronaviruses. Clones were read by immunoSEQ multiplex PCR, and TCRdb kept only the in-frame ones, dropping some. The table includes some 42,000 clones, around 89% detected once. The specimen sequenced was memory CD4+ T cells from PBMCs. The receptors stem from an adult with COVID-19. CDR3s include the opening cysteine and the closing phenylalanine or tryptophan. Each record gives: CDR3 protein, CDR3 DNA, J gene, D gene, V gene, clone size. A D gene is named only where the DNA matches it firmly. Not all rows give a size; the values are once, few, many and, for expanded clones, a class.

CASSQGTGGAYTGELFF TGTGCCAGCAGCCAGGGGACAGGGGGCGCTTACACCGGGGAGCTGTTTTTT TRBJ2-2 TRBD1 TRBV7-9 NA
CASRLSPPMAGYNEQFF TGTGCCAGCAGGCTCTCCCCCCCGATGGCGGGCTACAATGAGCAGTTCTTC TRBJ2-1 NA TRBV14 NA
CATSGDGPGGYTF TGTGCCACCTCCGGCGACGGACCGGGAGGCTACACCTTC TRBJ1-2 NA TRBV2 NA
CASSYASGGRNEQFF TGTGCCAGCAGTTACGCAAGCGGGGGTCGCAATGAGCAGTTCTTC TRBJ2-1 TRBD2 TRBV6-6 NA
CASSVDAVSTDTQYF TGTGCCAGCAGCGTAGATGCGGTGAGCACAGATACGCAGTATTTT TRBJ2-3 NA TRBV9 NA
CASSSRQGTNTEAFF TGCGCCAGCAGCTCCCGACAGGGGACGAACACTGAAGCTTTCTTT TRBJ1-1 TRBD1 TRBV5-1 NA
CATRPGEYNSPLHF TGTGCCACCAGACCAGGAGAATATAATTCACCCCTCCACTTT TRBJ1-6 NA TRBV15 NA
CASSIRLAGATFYNEQFF TGTGCCAGTAGTATCCGGTTAGCGGGGGCTACTTTCTACAATGAGCAGTTCTTC TRBJ2-1 TRBD2 TRBV19 NA
CASSRSFTEAFF TGTGCCAGCAGTCGATCCTTCACTGAAGCTTTCTTT TRBJ1-1 NA TRBV6-6 once
CASSPPGQGSYEQYF TGTGCCAGCAGTCCTCCGGGACAGGGTTCCTACGAGCAGTACTTC TRBJ2-7 TRBD1 TRBV6-5 NA
CSVDPGGSGTEAFF TGCAGCGTTGACCCGGGAGGGAGTGGCACTGAAGCTTTCTTT TRBJ1-1 NA TRBV29-1 NA
CASSPPEQGSWEKLFF TGTGCCAGCTCACCACCGGAGCAGGGGAGTTGGGAAAAACTGTTTTTT TRBJ1-4 NA TRBV18 NA
CASSYSVWGMGANVLTF TGTGCCAGCAGTTACTCGGTTTGGGGTATGGGGGCCAACGTCCTGACTTTC TRBJ2-6 NA TRBV6-2/TRBV6-3 NA
CASSAGGAADTQYF TGTGCCAGCAGTGCTGGGGGCGCCGCAGATACGCAGTATTTT TRBJ2-3 NA TRBV6-4 NA
CASSYRAGANVLTF TGTGCCAGCAGTTACAGGGCCGGGGCCAACGTCCTGACTTTC TRBJ2-6 NA TRBV28 NA
CSVEGTSSYNEQFF TGCAGCGTTGAAGGGACTAGCTCCTACAATGAGCAGTTCTTC TRBJ2-1 TRBD2 TRBV29-1 NA
CAWSVQGGAGNTIYF TGTGCCTGGAGCGTACAGGGAGGCGCTGGAAACACCATATATTTT TRBJ1-3 NA TRBV30 NA
CASSADRRGSEAFF TGTGCCAGCAGCGCCGACCGGAGGGGATCTGAAGCTTTCTTT TRBJ1-1 NA TRBV11-3 NA
CASRHTGRGANVLTF TGTGCCAGCAGACATACAGGGCGGGGGGCCAACGTCCTGACTTTC TRBJ2-6 NA TRBV7-9 NA
CASSHYLVGQNYNEQFF TGCGCCAGCAGCCACTACCTGGTGGGACAGAATTACAATGAGCAGTTCTTC TRBJ2-1 TRBD1 TRBV4-1 NA
CASSLGGTIGELFF TGCGCCAGCAGCCTGGGGGGAACCATCGGGGAGCTGTTTTTT TRBJ2-2 NA TRBV5-1 NA
CASSYAGDQETQYF TGCGCCAGCAGCTACGCGGGGGACCAAGAGACCCAGTACTTC TRBJ2-5 TRBD2 TRBV5-1 NA
CASSPPVGNYEQYF TGCGCCAGCAGCCCCCCCGTGGGAAACTACGAGCAGTACTTC TRBJ2-7 NA TRBV5-1 NA
CASSIGTGISYGYTF TGTGCCAGTAGTATAGGGACAGGTATATCCTATGGCTACACCTTC TRBJ1-2 TRBD1 TRBV19 NA
CASSPKGAGQGYNEQFF TGTGCCAGCAGCCCTAAGGGGGCGGGACAGGGGTACAATGAGCAGTTCTTC TRBJ2-1 TRBD1 TRBV3-1/TRBV3-2 NA
CASSGRSEQFF TGTGCCAGCAGTGGGAGGTCTGAGCAGTTCTTC TRBJ2-1 NA TRBV2 NA
CASSLGTAFFQPQHF TGTGCCAGCAGCTTGGGGACAGCCTTTTTTCAGCCCCAGCATTTT TRBJ1-5 NA TRBV5-6 NA
CASSYSLAEVDTQYF TGTGCCAGCAGTTACTCGCTGGCTGAGGTGGATACGCAGTATTTT TRBJ2-3 NA TRBV6-5 NA
CASSPMDRGNEKLFF TGTGCCAGCAGCCCCATGGACAGGGGTAATGAAAAACTGTTTTTT TRBJ1-4 TRBD1 TRBV7-2 NA
CASSTDRTSGGDTQYF TGTGCCAGCTCGACTGATAGGACTAGCGGTGGAGATACGCAGTATTTT TRBJ2-3 TRBD2 TRBV18 NA
CASSTCPPTNEKLFF TGTGCCAGCAGCACCTGCCCTCCAACTAATGAAAAACTGTTTTTT TRBJ1-4 NA TRBV21-1 NA
CASSIGGTGYGYTF TGTGCCAGCAGCATTGGCGGGACAGGGTATGGCTACACCTTC TRBJ1-2 TRBD1 TRBV11-1 once
CASSLVAGGPYEQYF TGTGCCAGCAGCTTGGTAGCAGGGGGCCCCTACGAGCAGTACTTC TRBJ2-7 TRBD1 TRBV5-5 NA
CASSFGQSYGYTF TGTGCCAGCAGCTTCGGACAGTCTTATGGCTACACCTTC TRBJ1-2 NA TRBV7-2 NA
CASSSGGGAPGPEQFF TGTGCCAGCAGTTCCGGCGGGGGGGCACCCGGGCCTGAGCAGTTCTTC TRBJ2-1 TRBD2 TRBV27 NA
CASSLAGMSSYNEQFF TGTGCCAGCAGCTTAGCCGGTATGAGCTCCTACAATGAGCAGTTCTTC TRBJ2-1 NA TRBV11-3 NA
CASSFRQGHEQYF TGTGCCAGCAGCTTCCGACAGGGCCACGAGCAGTACTTC TRBJ2-7 TRBD1 TRBV14 NA
CASSLEGLRNTGELFF TGTGCCAGCAGCTTGGAGGGGCTGAGGAACACCGGGGAGCTGTTTTTT TRBJ2-2 NA TRBV5-4 NA
CASRPTGVEGYTF TGCGCCAGCAGACCTACAGGGGTCGAAGGCTACACCTTC TRBJ1-2 TRBD1 TRBV5-1 NA
CASSGRQPNTEAFF TGTGCCAGTAGTGGGCGACAGCCGAACACTGAAGCTTTCTTT TRBJ1-1 NA TRBV19 NA
CASSPGQGRETQYF TGTGCCAGCAGCCCAGGACAGGGGCGGGAGACCCAGTACTTC TRBJ2-5 TRBD1 TRBV5-4 NA
CASSLAAHSNQPQHF TGCGCCAGCAGCTTGGCGGCCCATAGCAATCAGCCCCAGCATTTT TRBJ1-5 NA TRBV5-1 NA
CASMRNTEAFF TGTGCCAGCATGAGGAACACTGAAGCTTTCTTT TRBJ1-1 NA TRBV2 NA
CASSELRGGYNEQFF TGTGCCAGCAGTGAATTGCGGGGGGGCTACAATGAGCAGTTCTTC TRBJ2-1 TRBD2 TRBV2 NA